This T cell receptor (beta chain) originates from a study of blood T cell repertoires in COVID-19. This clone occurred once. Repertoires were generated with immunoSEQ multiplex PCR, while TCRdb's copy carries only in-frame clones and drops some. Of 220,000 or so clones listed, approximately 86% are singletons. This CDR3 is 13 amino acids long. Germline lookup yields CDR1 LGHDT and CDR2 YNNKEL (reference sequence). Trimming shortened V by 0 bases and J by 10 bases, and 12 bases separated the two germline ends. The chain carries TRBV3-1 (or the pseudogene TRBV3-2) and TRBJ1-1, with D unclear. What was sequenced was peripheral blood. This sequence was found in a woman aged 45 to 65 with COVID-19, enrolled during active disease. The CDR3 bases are TGTGCCAGCAGCCAAGAAGTCCAAGGAGGAGCTTTCTTT. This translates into CASSQEVQGGAFF.